A single sample is the source of the 10 T cell receptor beta chains below, sequenced in a study of blood T cell repertoires in COVID-19. Sequencing used immunoSEQ multiplex PCR; TCRdb keeps in-frame clones, though not all of them. This table holds about 180,000 clones, roughly 77% found once. The specimen was peripheral blood. The receptor set was obtained from a woman aged 80 or older with COVID-19, enrolled during active disease.

The gene calls are TRBV19 and TRBJ2-3; D gene ambiguous. Trimming pared 3 bases from V and 0 bases from J, leaving 10 bases between. The V gene's germline CDR1 is LNHDA and CDR2 SQIVND (reference sequence). There are 15 residues in the CDR3. The CDR3 coding sequence is TGTGCCAGTAGTATCGCCGCACGGAGCACAGATACGCAGTATTTT. It yields the protein CASSIAARSTDTQYF.

CDR3 sequence reads: CASGQGNYEQYF. CDR3 DNA: TGTGCCAGCGGACAGGGGAACTACGAGCAGTACTTC. The chain has TRBV2 and TRBJ2-7, with 9 nucleotides matching TRBD1. J lost 3 bases, V lost 8 bases, and 2 bases had no gene match. Germline loops: CDR1 SNHLY, CDR2 FYNNEI. The CDR3 contains 12 residues.

The chain uses TRBV2 and TRBJ2-2; 8 bases match TRBD1. V lost 6 bases and J lost 0; bases outside the gene matches: 3. Germline V gene lookup returns CDR1 SNHLY and CDR2 FYNNEI. The CDR3 has 15 amino acids. CDR3 region: CASSRDRTNTGELFF. For the CDR3, the DNA is TGTGCCAGCAGCAGGGACAGGACGAACACCGGGGAGCTGTTTTTT.

The V and J genes are TRBV19 and TRBJ2-7; TRBD1 aligns across 7 bases. V gave up 3 bases and J gave up 2 bases; unmatched junction bases: 7. Per the germline V gene, CDR1 is LNHDA and CDR2 is SQIVND (reference sequence). This CDR3 region has 15 residues. The chain's CDR3 is CASSMGQLKTYEQYF. The CDR3 DNA is TGTGCCAGTAGTATGGGACAGCTTAAAACCTACGAGCAGTACTTC.

The chain has TRBV5-1 and TRBJ1-1; the match to TRBD1 covers 11 bases. The CDR3 is 16 amino acids. Germline V gene sequence: CDR1 SGHRS, CDR2 YFSETQ. V dropped 0 bases and J dropped 2; count of bases not matched to a gene: 3. CDR3 nucleotide sequence: TGCGCCAGCAGCTTGGGCAGGACAGGGGGCAACACTGAAGCTTTCTTT. Its protein is CASSLGRTGGNTEAFF.

J is TRBJ2-5 and V is TRBV13; TRBD2 matches 8 bases. The germline V gene has CDR1 PRHDT and CDR2 FYEKMQ (reference sequence). V gave up 6 bases and J gave up 1 base; unmatched junction bases: 4. The CDR3 is 14 amino acids. The CDR3: CASRPGGVQETQYF. CDR3 nucleotides: TGTGCCAGCAGACCCGGGGGGGTCCAAGAGACCCAGTACTTC.

The CDR3 loop reads CASTPDRDPYEQYF. Here the CDR3 DNA reads TGTGCCAGCACCCCAGACAGGGATCCCTACGAGCAGTACTTC. The V gene is TRBV6-6, the J gene TRBJ2-7; TRBD1 matches 7 bases. The V and J ends lost 7 bases and 2 bases, in that order; junction bases with no gene match: 8. The CDR3 covers 14 residues. Germline CDR1 MNHNY, CDR2 SVGAGI (reference sequence).

The rearrangement links TRBV18 to TRBJ1-1; 7 bases are a match to TRBD1. The CDR3 is 16 amino acids. V was clipped by 0 bases and J by 1 base; unmatched bases: 5. Per germline, CDR1 KGHSH and CDR2 LQKENI. The chain's CDR3 is CASSPPAGGGNTEAFF. CDR3 in DNA: TGTGCCAGCTCACCACCGGCAGGGGGTGGGAACACTGAAGCTTTCTTT.

The chain recombines TRBV18 with TRBJ1-2; 8 bases line up with TRBD1. There are 15 residues in the CDR3. Trimming at V came to 0 bases and at J to 4 bases, leaving 4 bases not matched to a gene. In germline, CDR1 is KGHSH, CDR2 LQKENI. This chain's CDR3 is CASSPPRGTGYGYTF. CDR3 in DNA: TGTGCCAGCTCACCACCGAGAGGGACAGGCTATGGCTACACCTTC.

This clone was observed a few times. V and J are TRBV7-9 and TRBJ1-5; possible D gene TRBD1, 5 bases. Germline V gives CDR1 SEHNR, CDR2 FQNEAQ (reference sequence). There are 15 residues in the CDR3. V was cut by 5 bases and J by 8 bases, with 19 bases left in between. CDR3 bases: TGTGCCAGCAGCGCCTCCAGAGGTTCCAGGGAGCCCCAGCATTTT. This sequence encodes CASSASRGSREPQHF.